The next 13 T cell receptor beta chains were all read from a single sample in a study of response to subunit inactivated influenza vaccine. TCRdb itself ran the RT-PCR reads through MiXCR, one entry per CDR3 protein. The table lists under 550,000 distinct CDR3 sequences, approximately 7.7% of them singletons, with around 13% in the top ten. The specimen was PBMCs from blood, collected 23 months after vaccination. Receptors were obtained from a man aged 45 to 75 who received an inactivated influenza vaccine.

In its sample, this clonotype was seen many times. This rearrangement joins TRBV28 to TRBJ2-1, with D hard to call. Germline V gene lookup returns CDR1 MDHEN and CDR2 SYDVKM. V lost 3 bases and J 2 bases, leaving 11 bases between the germline ends. The CDR3 consists of 15 residues. CDR3 DNA: TGTGCCAGCAGTTTTCCTGGGCTGGCCTACAATGAGCAGTTCTTC. It codes for CASSFPGLAYNEQFF.

The V call is TRBV5-6, the J call TRBJ1-1; 8 nucleotides match TRBD1. The CDR3 runs to 13 residues. Losses at the gene ends were 3 bases for V and 5 bases for J; bases not matched to a gene: 3. The germline CDR1 and CDR2 sequences are SGHDT and YYEEEE. CDR3 in DNA: TGTGCCAGCAGCTGGACAGGGAGGACTGAAGCTTTCTTT. Translating gives CASSWTGRTEAFF.

This clonotype was observed at least ten times. The V and J genes are TRBV28 and TRBJ2-4; 8 bases match TRBD2. CDR1 is MDHEN, CDR2 SYDVKM, per germline. The CDR3 consists of 16 residues. The V gene end was trimmed by 5 bases and the J gene end by 0 bases; junction bases not matched to a gene: 6. The CDR3 here is CASSTRGGLAKNIQYF. The CDR3 DNA reads as TGTGCCAGCAGTACCCGCGGGGGGCTAGCCAAAAACATTCAGTACTTC.

This clonotype was detected a few times. The chain is built from TRBV5-1 and TRBJ1-1; D not resolved. The length of the CDR3 is 15 residues. Germline-derived CDR1 and CDR2 are SGHRS and YFSETQ. The V gene lost 0 bases and the J gene lost 0 bases, with 9 bases spanning the gap. The CDR3 DNA sequence: TGCGCCAGCAGCTTGGAAACAGACATGAACACTGAAGCTTTCTTT. Its protein product is CASSLETDMNTEAFF.

This clonotype showed up just a few times. This sequence joins TRBV7-9 and TRBJ1-1; no definite D call. Trimming removed 3 bases from V and 6 bases from J, with 5 bases in between. The CDR3 has 11 residues. CDR1 SEHNR and CDR2 FQNEAQ come from the germline V gene (reference sequence). The CDR3 bases are TGTGCCAGCAGCTTTCCTGCTGAAGCTTTCTTT. Translation: CASSFPAEAFF.

The rearrangement uses TRBV11-3 and TRBJ2-4; maybe TRBD1 (6 bases). From germline, CDR1 is SGHNT and CDR2 YENEEA. The CDR3 totals 13 residues. The V and J ends lost 0 bases and 9 bases respectively, with 9 bases between them. For the CDR3, the DNA is TGTGCCAGCAGCTTAGATCCCAGGGGCATTCAGTACTTC. As protein: CASSLDPRGIQYF.

This clonotype came up a few times. The chain is built from TRBV20-1 and TRBJ2-7; unclear D gene. V lost 3 bases and J lost 7, with 13 bases in between. Germline V gene lookup returns CDR1 DFQATT and CDR2 SNEGSKA (reference sequence). This CDR3 comprises 12 residues. CDR3 nucleotides: TGCAGTGCTAGCGATACCTTGGGGGAGCAGTACTTC. Translated, it gives CSASDTLGEQYF.

The chain employs TRBV3-1 and TRBJ1-3; unclear D gene. The V end was cut by 4 bases, the J end by 4 bases, with 11 bases between. The CDR3 runs 14 residues. Germline CDR1 LGHDT, CDR2 YNNKEL (reference sequence). CDR3 in DNA: TGTGCCAGCAGCCTCAGTGATGCCGGAAACACCATATATTTT. Translating gives CASSLSDAGNTIYF.

Many counts were recorded for this clonotype. The chain combines TRBV6-2 or TRBV6-3 with TRBJ2-5, with D maybe TRBD1 (6 bases). The CDR3 extends over 14 amino acids. Per the germline V gene, CDR1 is MNHEY and CDR2 is SVGEGT. V lost 6 bases to trimming and J lost 5 bases, with 16 bases between them. The CDR3 DNA follows: TGTGCCAGCAGGGACGGACAGTCCCAGGAGACCCAGTACTTC. Amino acid sequence: CASRDGQSQETQYF.

In this sample, this clonotype turned up a few times. In DNA, the CDR3 is TGTGCCAGCAGTTTACAGGGAGAGAACACTGAAGCTTTCTTT. Translation gives CASSLQGENTEAFF. The chain employs TRBV12-3 or TRBV12-4 and TRBJ1-1; D is possibly TRBD1 (5 bases). The CDR3 consists of 14 residues. V lost 2 bases to trimming and J lost 1 base, with 8 bases between them.

In its sample, this clonotype was seen many times. The chain recombines TRBV12-3 or TRBV12-4 with TRBJ2-1, with unresolved D. V was trimmed by 6 bases and J by 1 base, leaving 4 bases between them. The CDR3 length is 12 residues. The CDR3 DNA reads TGTGCCAGCAGCGAGTCCTACAATGAGCAGTTCTTC. Translating it yields CASSESYNEQFF.

This clonotype was counted many times. CDR3 DNA sequence: TGTGCCATCAGTCTTGGCCGGGAGACCCAGTACTTC. It codes for CAISLGRETQYF. The rearrangement links TRBV10-3 to TRBJ2-5; no clear D. The CDR3 loop spans 12 amino acids. In germline, CDR1 is ENHRY, CDR2 SYGVKD. Deletions cut 5 bases from V and 5 bases from J, with 9 bases between.

This clonotype was seen a few times. The chain couples TRBV25-1 to TRBJ1-6, with D perhaps matching TRBD1 (6 bases). Germline V gene data show CDR1 as MGHDK and CDR2 as SYGVNS. The ends were cut back, 3 bases at V and 13 bases at J, with 13 bases in the middle. This CDR3 is built from 13 residues. The CDR3 reads CASSEETGDPLHF. CDR3 coding DNA: TGTGCCAGCAGTGAGGAGACAGGCGACCCCCTCCACTTT.